The rows below give T cell receptor beta chains drawn from one sample of a study of identical twins. TCRdb used MiXCR to reprocess the 5' RACE reads, holding one entry per CDR3 protein. The sample lists some 730,000 distinct CDR3 sequences; around a sixth were seen once. Another study also made use of these data, one on T cells expressing NK-cell markers.

Sequences were obtained from PBMCs. These receptors were collected from a woman younger than 35 in good health. CDR3s include the opening cysteine and the closing phenylalanine or tryptophan. A D gene is named only where the DNA matches it firmly. A clone size is listed for some rows: how often the clone was seen (once, few, many), or a class if it is expanded.

-	TRBV4-2	-	TRBJ1-2	TGTGCCAGCAGCCAAGAACGAAGGAGATTCTATGGCTACACCTTC	CASSQERRRFYGYTF
few	TRBV7-2	-	TRBJ2-3	TGTGCCAGCAAAAATGGGCTAGCCTCAGATACGCAGTATTTT	CASKNGLASDTQYF
few	TRBV20-1	-	TRBJ2-2	TGCAGTGCTAGAGATTTGGGCACCGGGGAGCTGTTTTTT	CSARDLGTGELFF
few	TRBV5-1	-	TRBJ2-1	TGCGCCAGCAGCTCCCTAGTGGATGAGCAGTTCTTC	CASSSLVDEQFF
-	TRBV6-2/TRBV6-3	TRBD2	TRBJ2-2	TGTGCCAGCGGGACTAGTAACACCGGGGAGCTGTTTTTT	CASGTSNTGELFF
few	TRBV7-2	-	TRBJ2-5	TGTGCCAGCAGGCGATCCAGAGTTCAAGAGACCCAGTACTTC	CASRRSRVQETQYF
few	TRBV27	-	TRBJ2-5	TGTGCCAGCAGGGAGGACAGAAGAGAGACCCAGTACTTC	CASREDRRETQYF
few	TRBV3-1	TRBD2	TRBJ2-2	TGTGCCAGCAGACGGACTAGTGGGGAGCTGTTTTTT	CASRRTSGELFF
few	TRBV12-5	-	TRBJ2-1	TGTGCTAGTGGTTTGGTAAGCTCCGAGCAGTTCTTC	CASGLVSSEQFF
few	TRBV12-3/TRBV12-4	-	TRBJ2-7	TGTGCCAGCAGCACCGGGATAAGCTACGAGCAGTACTTC	CASSTGISYEQYF